These T cell receptor beta chains were read from a single sample in a study of blood T cells in healthy people across ages. Via MiXCR, TCRdb re-called the 5' RACE reads, giving one row per CDR3 protein. The sample has 800,000 to 1,000,000 distinct CDR3 sequences, 45% to 50% seen once. Material for sequencing was blood. The receptors here all came from a young man in good health. CDR3s include the opening cysteine and the closing phenylalanine or tryptophan. Each record gives: D gene, J gene, clone size, V gene, CDR3 DNA, CDR3 protein. A D gene is named only where the DNA matches it firmly. Clone size, where shown, is once, few, many, or a class for clones that have expanded.

.	TRBJ1-1	.	TRBV14	TGTGCCAGCAGCTCACAGGGATGGGAAGCTTTCTTT	CASSSQGWEAFF
.	TRBJ2-4	.	TRBV18	TGTGCCAGCTCACCACCAAATAACGGAGCAGGGTCCAAAAACATTCAGTACTTC	CASSPPNNGAGSKNIQYF
.	TRBJ2-5	.	TRBV7-9	TGTGCCAGCAGCATTACAGGGCAGGCGTTCGGCGGGCAGTACTTC	CASSITGQAFGGQYF
TRBD2	TRBJ2-7	.	TRBV7-2	TGTGCCAGCACCTCGAGCGGGGGGCGTTACGAGCAGTACTTC	CASTSSGGRYEQYF
.	TRBJ2-5	few	TRBV4-2	TGTGCCAGCAGCCAAGCCAGCGGTGGGGAGACCCAGTACTTC	CASSQASGGETQYF
.	TRBJ2-1	few	TRBV10-3	TGTGCCATCAGTGAGTTTCCAGGGGAGGTCAATGAGCAGTTCTTC	CAISEFPGEVNEQFF
.	TRBJ2-5	.	TRBV5-1	TGCGCCAGCAGCTTAATTCCCTCAGGGACCCAGTACTTC	CASSLIPSGTQYF
TRBD1	TRBJ1-5	few	TRBV20-1	TGTAGTGCTAGTCGTAGTCCGGGACAGGGACATCAGCCCCAGCATTTT	CSASRSPGQGHQPQHF
.	TRBJ1-5	.	TRBV6-2/TRBV6-3	TGTGCCAGCAGAGTCGGGGCTGGCAATCAGCCCCAGCATTTT	CASRVGAGNQPQHF
TRBD1	TRBJ2-7	.	TRBV5-1	TGCGCCAGCAGCTCTGGGCAGGGGACAGTCCTCTACGAGCAGTACTTC	CASSSGQGTVLYEQYF
TRBD1	TRBJ1-3	.	TRBV29-1	TGCGGCGTGGGACAGGCTGACTCTGGAAACACCATATATTTT	CGVGQADSGNTIYF
TRBD2	TRBJ2-7	few	TRBV20-1	TGCAGTGTCCCCAACCCAGCGGGGCTCTCCTACGAGCAGTACTTC	CSVPNPAGLSYEQYF
.	TRBJ1-5	.	TRBV5-1	TGCGCCAGCAGCTTGAAGGGAGATAACTCGCCCCAGCATTTT	CASSLKGDNSPQHF
.	TRBJ1-2	.	TRBV7-9	TGTGCCAGCAGCTTAGCTGCGGAGGTCTATGGCTACACCTTC	CASSLAAEVYGYTF
TRBD2	TRBJ2-4	.	TRBV10-3	TGTGCCATCAGTGACGGGGGGTACATTCAGTACTTC	CAISDGGYIQYF
.	TRBJ2-1	few	TRBV3-1	TGTGCCAGCGAGGGCGCCCCTTACAATGAGCAGTTCTTC	CASEGAPYNEQFF
.	TRBJ2-1	few	TRBV10-3	TGTGCCATCGGAAGAGACTCCTACAATGAGCAGTTCTTC	CAIGRDSYNEQFF
TRBD1	TRBJ2-7	.	TRBV7-2	TGTGCCAGCAGCTTAGCTACGACAGGGGGCTACGAGCAGTACTTC	CASSLATTGGYEQYF